This record looks at one T cell receptor (beta chain) sequence and its context. These data are taken from a study of blood T cell repertoires in COVID-19. Study summary: Donors in the United States, Italy and Spain gave samples during acute or convalescent COVID-19. Sample material is recorded as cDNA or gDNA derived from T cells, B-cell-depleted T cells, or PBMCs.

V was cut by 4 bases and J by 5 bases, with 8 bases left in between. The CDR3 is made up of 13 amino acids. Germline V gene lookup returns CDR1 WNHNN and CDR2 SYGVQD (reference sequence). In the authors' methods: Amplification with reference gene primers provided the estimates of nucleated cell counts. Data came from immunoSEQ multiplex PCR; TCRdb stores just in-frame clones and leaves some out. V and J calls and clone size follow that table, whereas D and trimming were derived from the DNA. Among around 100,000 clones listed, about 82% were seen once. This clonotype was sampled from a man in his fifties with active or convalescent COVID-19. The specimen sequenced was peripheral blood. V usage is TRBV10-1 and J usage is TRBJ2-2; D call uncertain. The CDR3 loop reads CASSVVTTGELFF. The CDR3 DNA reads as TGCGCCAGCAGTGTTGTCACTACCGGGGAGCTGTTTTTT.